These T cell receptor beta chains were read from a single sample in a study of Tregs in tolerant kidney transplant recipients. Sequencing used immunoSEQ multiplex PCR; TCRdb keeps in-frame clones, though not all of them. The sample comprises 74,000 or so clones, more than 85% of which are singletons, and approximately 1.4% rests with the top ten. Specimen: CD4+ T cells from blood (PBMCs), collected 24 months after the transplant. Receptors were obtained from a human patient who received a combined kidney and bone marrow transplant. T cells may partly derive from the graft donor. The CDR3 runs from the conserved cysteine through the conserved F or W. D genes are given only for firm matches. Clone size appears in some rows only: once, few, many, or a class for an expanded clone.

CDR3nt | CDR3aa | d_gene | abundance | j_gene | v_gene
TGTGCCAGCAGCTTCTTAGCCTCGGACGAGCAGTACTTC | CASSFLASDEQYF | - | - | TRBJ2-7 | TRBV5-6
TGCGCCAGCAGCCAAGTTCTTTATGGGGGGGTAGACTACGAGCAGTACTTC | CASSQVLYGGVDYEQYF | TRBD2 | - | TRBJ2-7 | TRBV4-3
TGCGCCAGCGCATCAGGACTCAACACAGATACGCAGTATTTT | CASASGLNTDTQYF | - | - | TRBJ2-3 | TRBV4-1
TGTGCCACCAGCAGAGATCGCAGTAACAAAAACATTCAGTACTTC | CATSRDRSNKNIQYF | - | - | TRBJ2-4 | TRBV15
TGTGCCAGCAGGCCGGGACTCGGCTCCTACAATGAGCAGTTCTTC | CASRPGLGSYNEQFF | - | - | TRBJ2-1 | TRBV5-5
TGTGCCAGCAGCAAAGCTTGGGGCCTTAAAAACCTTACCCGGGACAGGGTTGACGAGCAGTACTTC | CASSKAWGLKNLTRDRVDEQYF | - | once | TRBJ2-7 | TRBV21-1
TGCGCCAGCAGCCAACGGCTACCGGGGGGGCAAGAGACCCAGTACTTC | CASSQRLPGGQETQYF | TRBD2 | once | TRBJ2-5 | TRBV5-1
TGTGCCAGCAGTCTTACGAAGACAGTCTGGTCACCCCTCCACTTT | CASSLTKTVWSPLHF | - | - | TRBJ1-6 | TRBV6-5
TGCGCCAGCAGCTTGGGACAGGGGGTGGTCGGAGGCTACACCTTC | CASSLGQGVVGGYTF | TRBD1 | - | TRBJ1-2 | TRBV5-1
TGTGCCAGCAGCAACCCTAGCGGGGGGGCCCACGAGCAGTACTTC | CASSNPSGGAHEQYF | TRBD2 | - | TRBJ2-7 | TRBV5-4
TGTGCCAGCAGCTCCTACAGTATTTATGGCTACACCTTC | CASSSYSIYGYTF | - | - | TRBJ1-2 | TRBV7-9
TGTGCCTGGCAGTACAATGAGCAGTTCTTC | CAWQYNEQFF | - | - | TRBJ2-1 | TRBV30
TGTGCCAGCAGGGATTCCCTTAATTCACCCCTCCACTTT | CASRDSLNSPLHF | - | - | TRBJ1-6 | TRBV19
TGTGCCAGCAGCCTCGACAGGAACTATGGCTACACCTTC | CASSLDRNYGYTF | - | - | TRBJ1-2 | TRBV5-6
TGTGCCAGCACCATTCGTCCAGGGGAGACCCAGTACTTC | CASTIRPGETQYF | - | once | TRBJ2-5 | TRBV7-2
TGTGCCAGCAGCAAAGATGGCCGTAGCCCATTCCTGGGTGAAAAACTGTTTTTT | CASSKDGRSPFLGEKLFF | - | - | TRBJ1-4 | TRBV21-1
TGTGCCAGCAGCTTAACGCACAGGGCCGAGCAGTACTTC | CASSLTHRAEQYF | - | - | TRBJ2-7 | TRBV7-3
TGTGCCAGTAGTCCGACAGGGACGGAAGGCTACACCTTC | CASSPTGTEGYTF | TRBD1 | - | TRBJ1-2 | TRBV19
TGCAGCGTGGGCCATAGTGGGAGCACAGATACGCAGTATTTT | CSVGHSGSTDTQYF | - | - | TRBJ2-3 | TRBV29-1
TGTGCCAGCAGCAGGGACAGGGGAGATTCCCCCCTCCACTTT | CASSRDRGDSPLHF | TRBD1 | - | TRBJ1-6 | TRBV7-3
TGCAGTGCTAGTGGCTGGGAAGCTTTCTTT | CSASGWEAFF | - | - | TRBJ1-1 | TRBV20-1
TGTGCCACCAGCAGAGATCGGAGGGGCAACACTGAAGCTTTCTTT | CATSRDRRGNTEAFF | - | - | TRBJ1-1 | TRBV15
TGTGCCAGCAATGTGGACAGGCTAAATTCCCCCCTCCACTTT | CASNVDRLNSPLHF | TRBD1 | - | TRBJ1-6 | TRBV2
TGTGCCAGCAGCCAGAAGCGTACAGGCGTTTCCTACGAGCAGTACTTC | CASSQKRTGVSYEQYF | - | - | TRBJ2-7 | TRBV7-9
TGTGCCAGCAGCGTAAACTCCCGCTACAATGAGCAGTTCTTC | CASSVNSRYNEQFF | - | - | TRBJ2-1 | TRBV9
TGTGCCAGTAGTGCGCGGACAGGTTGGAGTGAAAAACTGTTTTTT | CASSARTGWSEKLFF | TRBD1 | - | TRBJ1-4 | TRBV19
TGCGCCAGCAGCCTCGGACAGGGCTGGTACCAAGAGACCCAGTACTTC | CASSLGQGWYQETQYF | TRBD1 | - | TRBJ2-5 | TRBV5-1
TGTGCCAGCGGCAGGAGGAATGAGCAGTTCTTC | CASGRRNEQFF | - | once | TRBJ2-1 | TRBV6-5
TGTGCCAGCAGCAGCCGATTCCTGGCGGGAGAATGCTACGAGCAGTACTTC | CASSSRFLAGECYEQYF | - | - | TRBJ2-7 | TRBV21-1
TGTGCCAGCACCCCTATGAGCTCCTACAATGAGCAGTTCTTC | CASTPMSSYNEQFF | - | once | TRBJ2-1 | TRBV27
TGTGCCAGCAGTTTCGCGGGACAGGGTTACGAAAAACTGTTTTTT | CASSFAGQGYEKLFF | TRBD1 | - | TRBJ1-4 | TRBV27
TGTGCCAGCAGTCCAACCCCCGCTAGCGGGGGGCCCCCAGATACGCAGTATTTT | CASSPTPASGGPPDTQYF | TRBD2 | - | TRBJ2-3 | TRBV27
TGTGCCAGCAGCTTGTCCCCCGGGACAGCAACAAATGAGCAGTTCTTC | CASSLSPGTATNEQFF | TRBD1 | - | TRBJ2-1 | TRBV5-6
TGTGCCACCAGCAGAGAAGGGGGCCTTGAGTACGAGCAGTACTTC | CATSREGGLEYEQYF | TRBD1 | - | TRBJ2-7 | TRBV15
TGTGCCAGCAGCTCTAGGGGGCGAAACTACGAGCAGTACTTC | CASSSRGRNYEQYF | TRBD1 | - | TRBJ2-7 | TRBV7-2
TGTGCCAGTAGTCGGGACAGGGAAAACATTCAGTACTTC | CASSRDRENIQYF | TRBD1 | - | TRBJ2-4 | TRBV19
TGTGCCAGCAGTGGTAGAAACACCGGGGAGCTGTTTTTT | CASSGRNTGELFF | - | - | TRBJ2-2 | TRBV2
TGTGCCAGCTCACCCCGGGGGATTGAAGCTTTCTTT | CASSPRGIEAFF | - | - | TRBJ1-1 | TRBV18
TGTGCCAGCAGGAAGGACAGCTCTAACTATGGCTACACCTTC | CASRKDSSNYGYTF | - | few | TRBJ1-2 | TRBV2
TGTGCCAGCAGCTTTCCCCCGGGACACATTAACTATGGCTACACCTTC | CASSFPPGHINYGYTF | - | - | TRBJ1-2 | TRBV7-2
TGCAGCGGGATCCCGCTAGCGGGCCAAGAGACCCAGTACTTC | CSGIPLAGQETQYF | TRBD2 | - | TRBJ2-5 | TRBV29-1
TGTGCCTGCGCACGGGGACAGGGGACCGAGCAGTACTTC | CACARGQGTEQYF | TRBD1 | - | TRBJ2-7 | TRBV30
TGTGCCAGCAGTCGCCGGGGGGGGGATAATGAAAAACTGTTTTTT | CASSRRGGDNEKLFF | - | - | TRBJ1-4 | TRBV6-1
TGCGCCAGCAGCCCCGGGCAGGGCGGAAACACTCAGTACTTC | CASSPGQGGNTQYF | - | - | TRBJ2-4 | TRBV5-1
TGTGCCAGCAGTACCGGGGACTATGGCTACACCTTC | CASSTGDYGYTF | - | - | TRBJ1-2 | TRBV28
TGTGCCAGCAGCTTGCGCGCGTCTGGAAACACCATATATTTT | CASSLRASGNTIYF | - | - | TRBJ1-3 | TRBV5-6
TGTGCCAGCAGCTCGAACAGGGTTACGAACTATGGCTACACCTTC | CASSSNRVTNYGYTF | - | - | TRBJ1-2 | TRBV7-2
TGTGCCTGGAACCCTCCCGGGACAGATACGCAGTATTTT | CAWNPPGTDTQYF | - | - | TRBJ2-3 | TRBV30
TGCGCCAGCAGCTTTTCTGTCGGGGAGCTGTTTTTT | CASSFSVGELFF | - | - | TRBJ2-2 | TRBV5-1
TGTGCTAGTGGTTTTAGCATCTCCTACAATGAGCAGTTCTTC | CASGFSISYNEQFF | - | - | TRBJ2-1 | TRBV12-5
TGTGCCAGCAGTGATCAGTTATACAATGAGCAGTTCTTC | CASSDQLYNEQFF | - | - | TRBJ2-1 | TRBV6-4
TGCGCCAGCAGCCAAGAACCGGGAGTCTACAATGAGCAGTTCTTC | CASSQEPGVYNEQFF | - | - | TRBJ2-1 | TRBV4-3
TGTGCCAGCAGTTACTCGTTAAGAGCCGGGGAGCTGTTTTTT | CASSYSLRAGELFF | - | - | TRBJ2-2 | TRBV6-5
TGTGCCATCAGTACCGGGACAGGGGGCCAAGAGACCCAGTACTTC | CAISTGTGGQETQYF | TRBD1 | - | TRBJ2-5 | TRBV10-3